The 14 T cell receptor beta chains listed next were all sequenced from one sample in a study of tumor and adjacent non-tumor tissue in lung cancer. The template was RNA from unsorted bulk tissue. A modified ARM-PCR protocol with three rounds of nested PCR amplified TCRbeta. TCRdb used MiXCR to reprocess the multiplex PCR reads, holding one entry per CDR3 protein. The table records 70,000 to 80,000 distinct CDR3 sequences, over 55% of them present only once. Specimen: lung tumor tissue. The receptors here all came from a middle-aged woman with non-small cell lung cancer.

This sequence joins TRBV24-1 and TRBJ1-2; 9 nucleotides match TRBD1. CDR1 is KGHDR and CDR2 is SFDVKD in the germline V gene. The CDR3 extends over 15 amino acids. The trim removed 9 bases at V and 9 bases at J, leaving 16 bases unmatched. The CDR3 DNA reads TGTGCCACCGTCGGGACAGGGCAATTTGGAGATCGCTACACCTTC. This encodes CATVGTGQFGDRYTF.

Remarks on this clonotype: A read error may produce the germline difference seen at one junction end. The chain carries TRBV4-1 and TRBJ2-5; possibly TRBD2 for D (5 bases). The CDR3 spans 14 residues. The germline V gene has CDR1 MGHRA and CDR2 YSYEKL. The CDR3 region has the DNA TGCGCCAGCAGCCAAGTACCTGGGTGGGAGACTCAGTACTTC. Protein: CASSQVPGWETQYF.

In the case of this clonotype: One junction end does not reproduce the germline sequence, and a read error may be involved. J is TRBJ1-2 and V is TRBV12-3 or TRBV12-4, with D possibly being TRBD1 (5 bases). The CDR3 extends over 13 amino acids. The CDR3 loop is CASSHSGVLGYIF. The CDR3 region has the DNA TGTGCCAGCAGTCACTCGGGGGTTCTGGGCTACATCTTC.

The V call is TRBV6-6, the J call TRBJ2-3, with TRBD2 identical over 12 bases. This CDR3 spans 14 amino acids. The V gene's germline CDR1 is MNHNY and CDR2 SVGAGI (reference sequence). The DNA for the CDR3 is TGTGACAGTATGCCTAGCGGGGGGGGGGATACGCAGTATTTT. Translation gives CDSMPSGGGDTQYF.

About this clonotype: The conserved closing phenylalanine or tryptophan is absent in this CDR3, likely reflecting a read error. The chain links TRBV11-2 to TRBJ2-7, with 9 positions matching TRBD1. Trimming cost V 7 bases and J 3 bases; bases outside gene matches: 13. The CDR3 runs to 16 residues. CDR1 is SGHAT, CDR2 FQNNGV, per germline. CDR3 sequence reads: CASNPFGGQGYYEQYS. DNA of the CDR3: TGTGCCAGCAACCCCTTCGGTGGACAGGGGTACTACGAGCAGTACTCC.

This chain links TRBV11-2 with TRBJ2-5; the D is unclear. Germline-derived CDR1 and CDR2 are SGHAT and FQNNGV. The CDR3 totals 13 residues. The CDR3 sequence: CTNSLVYGETQYF. CDR3 coding DNA: TGTACCAACAGCTTAGTTTATGGAGAGACCCAGTACTTC.

Concerning this clonotype itself: An end of the junction differs from the germline gene, which may be a read error. This chain uses TRBV14 with TRBJ2-3; perhaps TRBD2 as D (6 bases). Per the germline V gene, CDR1 is SGHDN and CDR2 is FVKESK. The CDR3 covers 14 residues. The CDR3 protein is CASSMSGESDRRYF. In nucleotides, the CDR3 is TGTGCCAGCAGCATGTCGGGGGAGTCAGATAGGCGGTACTTT.

The CDR3 is CAGKGDQGIEAFF. The CDR3 DNA reads TGTGCCGGCAAAGGGGATCAGGGGATTGAAGCTTTCTTT. This chain connects TRBV12-3 or TRBV12-4 to TRBJ1-1; tentatively, D is TRBD1 (6 bases). Deletions cut 11 bases from V and 7 bases from J, with 20 bases between. The CDR3 extends over 13 amino acids.

CDR3 in DNA: TGTGCCAGCAGCTCCGATACCGGGACCAGGTACTCAGATACGCAGTATTTT. It is translated as CASSSDTGTRYSDTQYF. The chain combines TRBV28 with TRBJ2-3; the D gene could be TRBD1 or TRBD2 (5 bases each). In germline, CDR1 is MDHEN, CDR2 SYDVKM. Trimming shortened V by 6 bases and J by 4 bases, and 23 bases separated the two germline ends. The CDR3 extends over 17 amino acids.

As concerns this clonotype: The junction shows a germline mismatch at one end, possibly a read error. The chain uses TRBV9 and TRBJ1-1; D ambiguous. The CDR3 has 12 residues. From germline, CDR1 is SGDLS and CDR2 YYNGEE. The CDR3 reads CASSVGNTEASF. CDR3 coding DNA: TGTGCCAGCAGCGTCGGAAACACTGAAGCTTCCTTT.

On this clonotype itself: Its ends do not fully match the called genes, so a read error is possible. The chain joins TRBV11-2 to TRBJ2-5; possibly TRBD2 for D (5 bases). The CDR3 is 16 residues long. The germline V gene encodes CDR1 SGHAT and CDR2 FQNNGV. CDR3 DNA sequence: TGTACCAGCATCTTAGTTGGGCGGAGGACCCAAGAGACCCAGTACTTC. This translates into CTSILVGRRTQETQYF.

Ten or more counts support this clonotype. The J gene is TRBJ2-7, the V gene TRBV28, with D uncertain. Germline CDR1 is MDHEN and CDR2 is SYDVKM. The ends were cut back, 3 bases at V and 4 bases at J, with 4 bases in the middle. This CDR3 has 11 residues. This chain's CDR3 is CASSFQYEQYF. The CDR3 DNA follows: TGTGCCAGCAGTTTCCAGTACGAGCAGTACTTC.

Concerning this clonotype: The CDR3 carries no conserved terminal phenylalanine or tryptophan, so it likely arises from a read error. The V and J genes are TRBV11-2 and TRBJ2-3; D perhaps matches TRBD1 (6 bases). Trimming shortened V by 5 bases and J by 11 bases, and 20 bases separated the two germline ends. Germline V CDR1 and CDR2: SGHAT, FQNNGV. The CDR3 spans 14 residues. In DNA, the CDR3 is TGTGCCAGCAGCCGCACGGACACGGACAGTATGCAGTATTTA. It translates to CASSRTDTDSMQYL.

For this clonotype: Germline is not matched at one junction end, which may reflect a read error. V gene TRBV10-3 combines with J gene TRBJ2-7; either TRBD1 or TRBD2 may supply D (6 bases each). This CDR3 region has 13 residues. Per germline, CDR1 ENHRY and CDR2 SYGVKD. The CDR3 sequence: CVIRGLRDHEHYF. CDR3 coding DNA: TGTGTCATCAGGGGACTTCGGGACCACGAGCATTACTTC.